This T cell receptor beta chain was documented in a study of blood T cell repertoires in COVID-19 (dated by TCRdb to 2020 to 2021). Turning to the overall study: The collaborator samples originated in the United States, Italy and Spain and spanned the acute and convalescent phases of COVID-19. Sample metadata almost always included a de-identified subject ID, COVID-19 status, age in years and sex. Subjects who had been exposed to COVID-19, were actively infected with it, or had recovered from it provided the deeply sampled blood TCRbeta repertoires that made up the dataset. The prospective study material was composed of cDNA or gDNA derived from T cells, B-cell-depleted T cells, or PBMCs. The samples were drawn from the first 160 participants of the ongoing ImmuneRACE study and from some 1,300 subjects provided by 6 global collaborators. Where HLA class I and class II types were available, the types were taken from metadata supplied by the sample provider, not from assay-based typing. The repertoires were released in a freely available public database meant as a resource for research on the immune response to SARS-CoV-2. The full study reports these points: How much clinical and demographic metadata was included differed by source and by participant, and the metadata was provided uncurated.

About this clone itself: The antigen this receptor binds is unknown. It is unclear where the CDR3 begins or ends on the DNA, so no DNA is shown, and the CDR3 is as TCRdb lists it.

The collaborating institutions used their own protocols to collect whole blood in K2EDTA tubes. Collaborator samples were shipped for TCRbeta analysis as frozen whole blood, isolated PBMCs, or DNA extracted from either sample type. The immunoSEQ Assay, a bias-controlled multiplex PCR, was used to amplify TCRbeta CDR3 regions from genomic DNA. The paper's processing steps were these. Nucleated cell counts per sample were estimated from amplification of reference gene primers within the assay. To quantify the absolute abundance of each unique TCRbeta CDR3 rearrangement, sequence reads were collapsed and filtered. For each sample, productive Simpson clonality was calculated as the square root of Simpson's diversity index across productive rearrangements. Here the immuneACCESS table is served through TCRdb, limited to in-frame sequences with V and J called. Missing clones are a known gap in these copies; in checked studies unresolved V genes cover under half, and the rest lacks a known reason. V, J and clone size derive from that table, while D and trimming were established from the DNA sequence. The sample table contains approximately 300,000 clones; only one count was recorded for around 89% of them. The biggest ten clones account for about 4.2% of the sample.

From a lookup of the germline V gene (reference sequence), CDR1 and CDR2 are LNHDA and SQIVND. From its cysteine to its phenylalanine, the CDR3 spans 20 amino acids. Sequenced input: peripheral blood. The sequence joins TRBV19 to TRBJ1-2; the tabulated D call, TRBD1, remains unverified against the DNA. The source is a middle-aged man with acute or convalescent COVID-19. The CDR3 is CVPVVLSFGTGKVANYGYTF.